This T cell receptor beta chain was sequenced during a study of shared clonotypes between healthy human individuals. Generated by immunoSEQ multiplex PCR, the TCRdb table keeps only in-frame clones and is missing some. The table lists over a million clones, approximately 98.5% of them singletons. The CDR3 is 13 amino acids. Per the germline V gene, CDR1 is SNHLY and CDR2 is FYNNEI. V was pared by 5 bases and J by 8 bases, with 2 bases of the junction left unmatched. The specimen was naive CD4+ T cells sorted from blood. Subset: CD45RA+ positively selected. The receptor was derived from a man younger than 40 in good health. The rearrangement links TRBV2 to TRBJ2-1; 11 positions agree with TRBD2. The CDR3 DNA sequence: TGTGCCAGCAGTTGGACTAGCGGGTATGAGCAGTTCTTC. As protein: CASSWTSGYEQFF.